Below, one TCR beta chain is given with its context. The data belong to a study of T cell changes during pregnancy in multiple sclerosis. The table came from immunoSEQ multiplex PCR; TCRdb's copy has only in-frame clones and leaves some out. Of about 68,000 clones in the sample, about 89% were seen once. The CDR3 consists of 13 residues. Germline values: CDR1 LNHDA, CDR2 SQIVND (reference sequence). V was clipped by 3 bases and J by 8 bases, with 8 bases between them. The clonotype comes from a female donor with multiple sclerosis, enrolled in a pregnancy study. The material sequenced was peripheral blood, taken in the second trimester of pregnancy. The rearrangement uses TRBV19 and TRBJ1-6; D is perhaps TRBD1 (6 bases). In DNA form, the CDR3 reads TGTGCCAGTAGTATTCCAGGGGATTCACCCCTCCACTTT. It is translated as CASSIPGDSPLHF.